The 18 T cell receptor beta chains presented below share a single source sample, sequenced in a study of T cells in Graves' hyperthyroidism and ophthalmopathy. Amplification of TCR beta CDR3 regions used RNA as the template. Initially, a first-round RT-PCR of the TCR CDR3 employed the HTBI primer set. MiXCR, run by TCRdb on the multiplex PCR reads, gives a single entry per CDR3 protein. The sample yields about 600,000 distinct CDR3 sequences, approximately 15% seen once. Sequenced sample: blood. The receptors here all came from a woman between 18 and 29 years old with Graves' ophthalmopathy.

This clonotype was seen a few times. The CDR3 nucleotides read TGTGCCAGCAGCTTAGACACGGGCACTGAAGCTTTCTTT. Its translation is CASSLDTGTEAFF. The V and J genes are TRBV11-3 and TRBJ1-1; the D is unclear. V lost 0 bases to trimming and J lost 4 bases, with 6 bases between them. The CDR3 is 13 residues long. The V gene's germline CDR1 is SGHNT and CDR2 YENEEA.

The genes are TRBV6-1 and TRBJ2-1; the match to TRBD2 covers 11 bases. CDR1 is MNHNS and CDR2 is SASEGT in the germline V gene. After removal of 6 bases from V and 9 bases from J, the junction contained 7 bases not matched to a gene. This CDR3 contains 14 residues. The CDR3 is CASSETLAGVEQFF. CDR3 in DNA: TGTGCCAGCAGCGAAACACTAGCGGGAGTTGAGCAGTTCTTC.

The rearrangement joins TRBV28 to TRBJ2-7; 11 bases match TRBD2. The V gene's germline CDR1 is MDHEN and CDR2 SYDVKM. V shed 4 bases, J shed 6 bases, and the junction held 8 bases outside the gene matches. The CDR3 runs 15 residues. Here the CDR3 reads CASSWASGRHGEQYF. The DNA of the CDR3 is TGTGCCAGCAGTTGGGCTAGCGGGAGGCACGGCGAGCAGTACTTC.

The CDR3 region has the DNA TGTGCCAGCAGCCAAGATGGCCAGGGCCTGGATACGCAGTATTTT. Encoded protein: CASSQDGQGLDTQYF. The chain recombines TRBV14 with TRBJ2-3, with D possibly being TRBD1 (5 bases). Trimming removed 0 bases at V and 6 bases at J, with 13 bases between. From germline, CDR1 is SGHDN and CDR2 FVKESK. This CDR3 spans 15 amino acids.

This clonotype was seen ten or more times. The rearrangement uses TRBV6-1 and TRBJ2-7; TRBD1 aligns across 8 bases. CDR3 length: 14 amino acids. V shed 7 bases and J 4 bases; nucleotides not matched to a gene: 9. Germline CDR1 MNHNS, CDR2 SASEGT. DNA of the CDR3: TGTGCCAGCAAACCGGAGGACAGGGCTTACGAGCAGTACTTC. This codes for CASKPEDRAYEQYF.

This clonotype was counted only a few times. The genes are TRBV5-5 and TRBJ1-2, with D possibly being TRBD1 (6 bases). There are 14 residues in the CDR3. Germline CDR1 reads SGHKS; CDR2 reads YYEKEE (reference sequence). V shed 0 bases and J shed 7 bases, with 13 bases lying between them. CDR3: CASSLVSGVTGYTF. CDR3 bases: TGTGCCAGCAGCTTGGTGTCAGGGGTGACTGGCTACACCTTC.

This clonotype was seen many times. CDR3 protein: CASSLGTAKNIQYF. CDR3 DNA sequence: TGTGCCAGCAGCTTAGGGACAGCCAAAAACATTCAGTACTTC. V is TRBV7-2 and J is TRBJ2-4; unclear D gene. The V end lost 1 base, the J end lost 0 bases, and 4 bases lay between the germline ends. Germline V lookup: CDR1 SGHTA, CDR2 FQGNSA. This CDR3 is built from 14 residues.

Ten or more counts support this clonotype. J is TRBJ1-5 and V is TRBV2, with 7 bases that match TRBD1. The V and J ends lost 7 bases and 2 bases, in that order; junction bases with no gene match: 8. The CDR3 sequence is 15 residues long. CDR1 is SNHLY and CDR2 is FYNNEI in the germline V gene. The CDR3: CASNEQGTGNQPQHF. CDR3 in DNA: TGTGCCAGCAACGAACAGGGGACAGGCAATCAGCCCCAGCATTTT.

This clonotype has only a few counts. This sequence joins TRBV12-3 or TRBV12-4 and TRBJ1-4; D perhaps matches TRBD1 (5 bases). The V gene lost 4 bases and the J gene lost 4 bases, with 13 bases spanning the gap. The CDR3 is 15 residues long. The CDR3 here is CASSSPGRINEKLFF. The CDR3 bases are TGTGCCAGCAGTTCCCCAGGGAGGATTAATGAAAAACTGTTTTTT.

This clonotype was found a few times. The chain is built from TRBV27 and TRBJ1-6, with D uncertain. Germline V gives CDR1 MNHEY, CDR2 SMNVEV (reference sequence). The germline V and J ends were trimmed by 2 bases and 7 bases, with 15 bases remaining between them. This CDR3 region has 16 residues. The CDR3 sequence: CASSLLDGRLNSPLHF. The CDR3 DNA is TGTGCCAGCAGTTTACTGGATGGTCGGCTAAATTCACCCCTCCACTTT.

This clonotype was picked up many times. The rearrangement uses TRBV19 and TRBJ2-7; D is perhaps TRBD1 (6 bases). Trimming took 7 bases from V and 2 from J, leaving 15 bases between them. The CDR3 is made up of 14 amino acids. The germline gives CDR1 LNHDA, CDR2 SQIVND (reference sequence). The CDR3 sequence: CASKVQTGTYEQYF. The CDR3 DNA follows: TGTGCCAGTAAGGTCCAGACAGGTACCTACGAGCAGTACTTC.

The chain combines TRBV6-5 with TRBJ2-2, with 7 nucleotides matching TRBD1. This CDR3 has 18 amino acids. Germline trimming cut 0 bases from V and 1 base from J; bases unmatched to any gene: 8. The V gene's germline CDR1 is MNHEY and CDR2 SVGAGI. CDR3 loop: CASSYSPDRDQNTGELFF. CDR3 DNA: TGTGCCAGCAGTTACTCCCCCGACAGGGACCAGAACACCGGGGAGCTGTTTTTT.

This clonotype was recorded many times. The rearrangement links TRBV6-2 or TRBV6-3 to TRBJ2-1; TRBD2 agrees at 8 bases. Per germline, CDR1 MNHEY and CDR2 SVGEGT. Trimming removed 2 bases from V and 5 bases from J; junction bases left unmatched: 8. The CDR3 is made up of 16 amino acids. The CDR3 nucleotides are TGTGCCAGCAGTTACGTGGCTAGCGGGCTCAACAATGAGCAGTTCTTC. The encoded protein is CASSYVASGLNNEQFF.

Ten or more counts support this clonotype. The rearrangement joins TRBV20-1 to TRBJ2-7, with D possibly matching TRBD2 (5 bases). Trimming removed 3 bases at V and 9 bases at J, with 18 bases between. Germline CDR1 and CDR2: DFQATT and SNEGSKA (reference sequence). The CDR3 spans 13 residues. In nucleotides, the CDR3 is TGCAGTGCTAGCCCCGACTTGGCGGGCGGGCAGTACTTC. Translated: CSASPDLAGGQYF.

Many counts were recorded for this clonotype. This chain joins TRBV28 and TRBJ2-7; a weak D match, TRBD2 (5 bases). CDR1 is MDHEN, CDR2 SYDVKM, per germline. Deletions cut 3 bases from V and 3 bases from J, with 9 bases between. CDR3 length equals 13 residues. The CDR3 sequence: CASSFRGNYEQYF. The CDR3 DNA is TGTGCCAGCAGTTTCCGGGGAAACTACGAGCAGTACTTC. Full variable domain (outside the CDR3, taken from reference TRBV28 and TRBJ2-7): DVKVTQSSRYLVKRTGEKVFLECVQDMDHENMFWYRQDPGLGLRLIYFSYDVKMKEKGDIPEGYSVSREKKERFSLILESASTNQTSMYLCASSFRGNYEQYFGPGTRLTVT.

The sample holds many counts of this clonotype. The J gene is TRBJ2-1, the V gene TRBV2, with 9 bases identical to TRBD2. This CDR3 has 14 amino acids. V trimming: 6 bases; J trimming: 4 bases; junction bases outside the gene matches: 4. Germline assignment: CDR1 SNHLY and CDR2 FYNNEI. The CDR3 DNA follows: TGTGCCAGCAGGGGACTAGCCTTTTACAATGAGCAGTTCTTC. It codes for CASRGLAFYNEQFF.

A word on this clonotype: A read error may account for a junction end that differs from germline. The V and J genes are TRBV7-3 and TRBJ2-5; D is possibly TRBD2 (6 bases). The CDR3 spans 13 residues. The V gene's germline CDR1 is SGHTA and CDR2 FQGTGA. The CDR3 DNA sequence: TGTGCCAACAGCCCCATAGCGGAAGAGACCCAGTACTTC. It yields the protein CANSPIAEETQYF.

Ten or more counts support this clonotype. The chain has TRBV11-2 and TRBJ2-2, with 10 bases that match TRBD1. Germline trimming cut 4 bases from V and 6 bases from J; bases unmatched to any gene: 2. CDR3 length: 14 amino acids. Germline-derived CDR1 and CDR2 are SGHAT and FQNNGV. CDR3 residues: CASSWGQGPGELFF. Written as DNA, the CDR3 is TGTGCCAGCAGCTGGGGACAGGGGCCCGGGGAGCTGTTTTTT.